This T cell receptor beta chain comes out of a study of radiotherapy plus CTLA-4 blockade in lung cancer (dated by TCRdb to between 2017 and 2018). Broadly, across the study: Among enrolled patients, 15% to 20% had an objective response and roughly 33% reached disease control. Overall study results and their limits: After treatment with radiotherapy and ipilimumab, TCR clones that originated in tumors expanded in peripheral blood. The strongest predictors of response, as reported, were early dynamic changes in blood T cell clones along with a rise in serum interferon-beta after radiation.

Turning to this clone: Its antigen is still unknown. Base qualities are not recorded, but no much larger clone differs from it by a single base.

The library was made by the immunoSEQ multiplex PCR assay. What TCRdb holds here is the immuneACCESS table cut down to in-frame rearrangements. Part of the clones is not present; checked against another copy, under half of the missing clones reflect an unresolved V gene, and the others are unexplained. The table for this sample lists about 98,000 clones; 88% of them were counted only once. The leading ten clones occupy under 5.5% of the sample. In this study, focal radiation therapy paired with CTLA-4 blockade (ipilimumab) was tested in patients who had chemo-refractory metastatic non-small-cell lung cancer. The germline V gene sets CDR1 to MNHEY and CDR2 to SVGAGI. From cysteine to phenylalanine, the CDR3 is 13 amino acids long. Only CDR3 DNA is held: 39 bases, read in frame from base 1. V was cut back by 6 bases and J by 5 bases, leaving a gap of 13 bases between them.

Here the sequenced sample was peripheral blood, taken from a patient treated with radiotherapy plus ipilimumab. The clonotype comes from a human donor with non-small cell lung cancer that progressed on radiotherapy plus ipilimumab. This chain joins TRBV6-5 to TRBJ1-1; the D gene is unclear. The CDR3 in this case is CASSPAGGTEAFF. The sequenced DNA is TGTGCCAGCAGCCCGGCCGGAGGGACTGAAGCTTTCTTT.